This entry lists 17 T cell receptor beta chains sequenced from one sample in a study of blood T cell repertoires in COVID-19. The method was immunoSEQ multiplex PCR; TCRdb's version includes in-frame clones alone and lacks a portion of them. This table holds 190,000 or so clones, 90% found once. Material for sequencing was peripheral blood. These receptors originate from a middle-aged man with acute or convalescent COVID-19.

This clone was seen only once. The gene calls are TRBV29-1 and TRBJ1-5; 7 bases map to TRBD1. The germline V gene encodes CDR1 SQVTM and CDR2 ANQGSEA. CDR3 length: 13 amino acids. V dropped 6 bases and J dropped 4; count of bases not matched to a gene: 6. CDR3 bases: TGCAGCGTGTCCCAGGGGGTGAATCAGCCCCAGCATTTT. It yields the protein CSVSQGVNQPQHF. Full variable domain (remainder filled in from reference TRBV29-1 and TRBJ1-5): SAVISQKPSRDICQRGTSLTIQCQVDSQVTMMFWYRQQPGQSLTLIATANQGSEATYESGFVIDKFPISRPNLTFSTLTVSNMSPEDSSIYLCSVSQGVNQPQHFGDGTRLSIL.

The rearrangement links TRBV5-1 to TRBJ2-7; tentative D call: TRBD2 (6 bases). Trimming cost V 0 bases and J 0 bases, with 16 bases left between them. The CDR3 runs to 17 residues. The germline gives CDR1 SGHRS, CDR2 YFSETQ. The DNA for the CDR3 is TGCGCCAGCAGCTTGGAACCTAGCGTCTTGCCCTCCTACGAGCAGTACTTC. Amino acids: CASSLEPSVLPSYEQYF.

The gene calls are TRBV10-3 and TRBJ2-7; 8 nucleotides align to TRBD1. V was clipped by 10 bases and J by 5 bases; unmatched bases: 10. CDR1 is ENHRY and CDR2 is SYGVKD in the germline V gene. The CDR3 is made up of 13 amino acids. The CDR3 nucleotides read TGTGCCACCCTAGGACAGGGTAGCGACGAGCAGTACTTC. It codes for CATLGQGSDEQYF.

The V call is TRBV27, the J call TRBJ2-2, with TRBD2 matching 7 bases. The CDR3 covers 16 residues. V lost 5 bases, J lost 5 bases, and 11 bases stayed unmatched. Germline CDR1 is MNHEY and CDR2 is SMNVEV (reference sequence). The CDR3 DNA sequence: TGTGCCAGCAGTGCCAGTTTTGCGGGGGTTACCGGGGAGCTGTTTTTT. Its translation: CASSASFAGVTGELFF.

The gene calls are TRBV20-1 and TRBJ1-1; D call uncertain. The ends were cut back, 3 bases at V and 2 bases at J, with 7 bases in the middle. This CDR3 spans 12 amino acids. CDR1 and CDR2 (germline): DFQATT, SNEGSKA (reference sequence). The CDR3 reads CSASFVNTEAFF. For the CDR3, the DNA is TGCAGTGCTAGTTTCGTAAACACTGAAGCTTTCTTT.

V and J are TRBV7-9 and TRBJ1-6; 9 positions match TRBD1. The germline V gene has CDR1 SEHNR and CDR2 FQNEAQ (reference sequence). The CDR3 has 15 amino acids. The V and J ends lost 5 bases and 6 bases, in that order; junction bases with no gene match: 5. The DNA for the CDR3 is TGTGCCAGCAGCCTAGTGGGACAGGGTAATTCACCCCTCCACTTT. This encodes CASSLVGQGNSPLHF.

This clone has a handful of counts. This rearrangement joins TRBV4-1 to TRBJ1-1, with D tentatively TRBD1 (6 bases). Looked up from germline, CDR1 is MGHRA and CDR2 is YSYEKL. The ends were cut back, 0 bases at V and 9 bases at J, with 20 bases in the middle. This CDR3 is built from 16 residues. CDR3: CASSQEVAQGFGQAFF. The CDR3 coding sequence is TGCGCCAGCAGCCAAGAGGTAGCACAGGGTTTTGGGCAAGCTTTCTTT.

This sequence joins TRBV7-9 and TRBJ2-2; D gene unclear. The CDR3 length is 14 residues. Germline values: CDR1 SEHNR, CDR2 FQNEAQ (reference sequence). V was pared by 2 bases and J by 6 bases, with 10 bases between. This chain's CDR3 is CASSLSPGPGELFF. The CDR3 DNA reads as TGTGCCAGCAGCTTATCGCCTGGGCCCGGGGAGCTGTTTTTT.

The rearrangement links TRBV6-2 or TRBV6-3 to TRBJ2-5; TRBD2 agrees at 11 bases. Germline V CDR1 and CDR2: MNHEY, SVGEGT. V lost 5 bases to trimming and J lost 2 bases; unmatched junction nucleotides: 7. This CDR3 spans 16 amino acids. The CDR3 sequence: CASSPLAGASQETQYF. CDR3 bases: TGTGCCAGCAGTCCACTAGCGGGGGCCTCGCAAGAGACCCAGTACTTC.

There are a few counts of this clone. This chain links TRBV7-2 with TRBJ1-1, with D perhaps matching TRBD1 (6 bases). The V gene's germline CDR1 is SGHTA and CDR2 FQGNSA. There are 16 residues in the CDR3. Between the trimmed V and J ends, which lost 7 bases and 1 base, there was a span of 19 bases. CDR3 DNA: TGTGCCAGCACCCAGCGGGCGGGGGCCCCGAACACTGAAGCTTTCTTT. It specifies CASTQRAGAPNTEAFF. Full variable domain (outside the CDR3, taken from reference TRBV7-2 and TRBJ1-1): GAGVSQSPSNKVTEKGKDVELRCDPISGHTALYWYRQSLGQGLEFLIYFQGNSAPDKSGLPSDRFSAERTGGSVSTLTIQRTQQEDSAVYLCASTQRAGAPNTEAFFGQGTRLTVV.

The rearrangement joins TRBV21-1 to TRBJ1-5; no check of the table's D call, TRBD1, against the DNA was made. TRBV21-1 is a pseudogene segment. The CDR3 has 17 residues. The CDR3 sequence is CASSKGPNRGCNQPQHF. The CDR3 bases are TGTGCCAGCAGCAAGGGTCCCAACAGGGGGTGCAATCAGCCCCAGCATTTT.

The chain combines TRBV29-1 with TRBJ1-3; tentative D call: TRBD1 (5 bases). Germline V gene data show CDR1 as SQVTM and CDR2 as ANQGSEA. Trimming left V 4 bases short and J 3 bases short, with 10 bases between. CDR3 length equals 13 residues. CDR3 bases: TGCAGCGTTGTTGACAGTTATGGAAACACCATATATTTT. It codes for CSVVDSYGNTIYF.

The chain links TRBV5-1 to TRBJ2-2; 8 nucleotides align to TRBD2. The V and J ends lost 7 bases and 10 bases, in that order; junction bases with no gene match: 21. The germline V gene encodes CDR1 SGHRS and CDR2 YFSETQ. CDR3 length equals 17 residues. The CDR3 loop reads CASAVGSGLGRGEELFF. The CDR3 nucleotides read TGCGCCAGCGCAGTCGGGTCGGGACTAGGTCGAGGGGAGGAGCTGTTTTTT.

V usage is TRBV28 and J usage is TRBJ1-5, with 9 bases matching TRBD1. This CDR3 region has 15 residues. Germline CDR1 MDHEN, CDR2 SYDVKM. V gave up 7 bases and J gave up 4 bases; unmatched junction bases: 8. The CDR3 nucleotides read TGTGCCAGCACCCATCCGGGACAGGGTAATCAGCCCCAGCATTTT. It is translated as CASTHPGQGNQPQHF.

The chain recombines TRBV7-2 with TRBJ2-5; 10 bases agree with TRBD2. CDR1 SGHTA and CDR2 FQGNSA come from the germline V gene. This CDR3 is 15 amino acids long. V lost 5 bases and J lost 9; bases outside the gene matches: 12. The CDR3 here is CASSPEAGGQTSQYF. The CDR3 bases are TGTGCCAGCAGCCCCGAAGCGGGGGGGCAGACATCCCAGTACTTC.

The gene calls are TRBV10-2 and TRBJ2-1; D might be TRBD2 (5 bases). Trimming left V 6 bases short and J 8 bases short, with 17 bases between. CDR3 size: 14 residues. Germline V gene sequence: CDR1 WSHSY, CDR2 SAAADI. The CDR3 nucleotides are TGCGCCAGCAGAGACTCGTGGAGGTCCGATGAGCAGTTCTTC. Translated, it gives CASRDSWRSDEQFF.

This chain links TRBV6-2 or TRBV6-3 with TRBJ1-2; weak D call: TRBD1 (5 bases). CDR1 is MNHEY and CDR2 is SVGEGT in the germline V gene. The ends were cut back, 4 bases at V and 9 bases at J, with 18 bases in the middle. The CDR3 has 14 amino acids. Here the CDR3 DNA reads TGTGCCAGCAGTTCCATGTTTCAGGGTGATCGCTACACCTTC. It translates to CASSSMFQGDRYTF.